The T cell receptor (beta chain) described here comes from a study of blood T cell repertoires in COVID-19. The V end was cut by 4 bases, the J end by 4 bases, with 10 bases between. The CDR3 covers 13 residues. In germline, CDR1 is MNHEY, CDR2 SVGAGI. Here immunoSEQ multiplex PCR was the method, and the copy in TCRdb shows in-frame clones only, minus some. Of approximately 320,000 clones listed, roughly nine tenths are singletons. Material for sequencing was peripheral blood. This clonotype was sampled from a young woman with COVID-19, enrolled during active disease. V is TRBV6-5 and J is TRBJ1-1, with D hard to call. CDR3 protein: CASSSLRGTEAFF. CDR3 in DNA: TGTGCCAGCAGTTCGCTGCGTGGCACTGAAGCTTTCTTT.